The 12 T cell receptor beta chains presented below share a single source sample, sequenced in a study of early T cells in non-severe SARS-CoV-2 infection. TCRdb analysed the 5' RACE reads with MiXCR anew, one entry per CDR3 protein. This sample has about 49,000 distinct CDR3 sequences, with about 12% found just once. The sequences come from whole blood, collected at baseline. All receptors derive from an adult who was a healthcare worker with PCR-confirmed SARS-CoV-2 infection or an uninfected control (not recorded which).

This clonotype occurred a few times. The CDR3: CASSLTGNNEQYF. The CDR3 coding sequence is TGTGCCAGCAGCCTGACAGGGAACAACGAGCAGTACTTC. The chain couples TRBV5-8 to TRBJ2-7, with 7 bases identical to TRBD1. V gave up 4 bases and J gave up 5 bases; unmatched junction bases: 6. In germline, CDR1 is SGHTS, CDR2 YDEGEE. This CDR3 has 13 residues.

The chain joins TRBV6-2 or TRBV6-3 to TRBJ2-3; 9 bases are a match to TRBD2. Germline CDR1 and CDR2: MNHEY and SVGEGT. V dropped 2 bases and J dropped 5; count of bases not matched to a gene: 11. The CDR3 runs 17 residues. CDR3 sequence (DNA): TGTGCCAGCAGTTACGAGGTAGCGGGGGCTCCTGGAGATACGCAGTATTTT. This sequence encodes CASSYEVAGAPGDTQYF.

This rearrangement joins TRBV12-3 or TRBV12-4 to TRBJ1-5, with 7 bases matching TRBD1. Losses at the gene ends were 6 bases for V and 4 bases for J; bases not matched to a gene: 12. CDR3 size: 16 residues. DNA of the CDR3: TGTGCCAGCAGCTCAACAGGGGTCAAGGGGAATCAGCCCCAGCATTTT. Translated: CASSSTGVKGNQPQHF.

This clonotype was seen repeatedly, ten times or more. The chain links TRBV6-4 to TRBJ1-1; 8 bases are a match to TRBD1. This CDR3 region has 14 residues. V was clipped by 5 bases and J by 1 base; unmatched bases: 3. Germline V CDR1 and CDR2: MRHNA, SNTAGT. The DNA for the CDR3 is TGTGCCAGCAGTCCACAGGGGGGGAACACTGAAGCTTTCTTT. It translates to CASSPQGGNTEAFF.

In its sample, this clonotype was seen many times. The rearrangement joins TRBV4-2 to TRBJ1-4, with a possible D match to TRBD1 (5 bases). V was pared by 0 bases and J by 5 bases, with 10 bases between. Germline CDR1 is LGHNA and CDR2 is YNFKEQ. This CDR3 is built from 15 residues. Here the CDR3 DNA reads TGTGCCAGCAGCCAAGATGGGGCAATAAATGAAAAACTGTTTTTT. Translating gives CASSQDGAINEKLFF.

This clonotype has a count of ten or more. The chain couples TRBV27 to TRBJ2-2, with a weak D call TRBD1 (6 bases). Germline CDR1 MNHEY, CDR2 SMNVEV (reference sequence). Deletions cut 6 bases from V and 7 bases from J, with 24 bases between. The CDR3 is made up of 17 amino acids. CDR3 in DNA: TGTGCCAGCAGCAGTCAGTATCCAGGGGTTGGAAACGGGGAGCTGTTTTTT. Translated: CASSSQYPGVGNGELFF.

V gene TRBV4-2 combines with J gene TRBJ2-1, with a tentative D call TRBD1 (6 bases). The CDR3 is 12 residues long. Deletions cut 6 bases from V and 9 bases from J, with 12 bases between. Germline CDR1 reads LGHNA; CDR2 reads YNFKEQ. DNA of the CDR3: TGTGCCAGCAGTCAGGACAGAACTGAGCAGTTCTTC. Translation gives CASSQDRTEQFF.

This clonotype was picked up a small number of times. The gene calls are TRBV19 and TRBJ2-5, with no clear D. The CDR3 is made up of 13 amino acids. The V gene's germline CDR1 is LNHDA and CDR2 SQIVND (reference sequence). The V end was cut by 3 bases, the J end by 5 bases, with 10 bases between. CDR3 nucleotide sequence: TGTGCCAGTAGTATCACAAGGGCTGAGACCCAGTACTTC. Translated: CASSITRAETQYF. The full variable domain, rest sourced from reference TRBV19 and TRBJ2-5, is DGGITQSPKYLFRKEGQNVTLSCEQNLNHDAMYWYRQDPGQGLRLIYYSQIVNDFQKGDIAEGYSVSREKKESFPLTVTSAQKNPTAFYLCASSITRAETQYFGPGTRLLVL.

This clonotype was recorded many times. This chain uses TRBV6-2 or TRBV6-3 with TRBJ2-1; 12 bases align to TRBD1. CDR3 length: 15 residues. V lost 4 bases, J lost 10 bases, and 8 bases stayed unmatched. The germline gives CDR1 MNHEY, CDR2 SVGEGT. The CDR3 region has the DNA TGTGCCAGCAGTTCTCCGGGACAGGGGGCATGGGAGCAGTTCTTC. This encodes CASSSPGQGAWEQFF.

This clonotype was found a few times. The chain couples TRBV16 to TRBJ2-1, with D perhaps TRBD2 (6 bases). The CDR3 has 13 amino acids. Germline lookup yields CDR1 KGHSY and CDR2 FQNENV. Trimming removed 8 bases at V and 8 bases at J, with 16 bases between. The CDR3 DNA sequence: TGTGCCAGCGGTCTGACGGGAGTAGATGAGCAGTTCTTC. It specifies CASGLTGVDEQFF.

Ten or more counts support this clonotype. The chain links TRBV28 to TRBJ2-1, with TRBD1 matching over 10 bases. The V gene end was trimmed by 6 bases and the J gene end by 4 bases; junction bases not matched to a gene: 6. The length of the CDR3 is 15 residues. Germline CDR1 is MDHEN and CDR2 is SYDVKM. DNA for the CDR3: TGTGCCAGCAGGGGTGGACAGGGGGTTTACAATGAGCAGTTCTTC. Residues: CASRGGQGVYNEQFF.

This clonotype was recorded many times. This chain links TRBV3-1 with TRBJ2-1; TRBD1 matches at 7 bases. The germline V gene has CDR1 LGHDT and CDR2 YNNKEL (reference sequence). V lost 0 bases to trimming and J lost 5 bases; unmatched junction nucleotides: 4. The length of the CDR3 is 15 residues. CDR3 coding DNA: TGTGCCAGCAGCCAAGATAGGGGGCGGCACAATGAGCAGTTCTTC. It translates to CASSQDRGRHNEQFF.